This TCR beta chain was observed in a study of cytomegalovirus exposure and HLA in healthy donors (dated by TCRdb to about 2017). For the wider study: According to an earlier analysis of 587 of the donors, about 179 million T cells yielded over 90 million unique TCR beta sequences and approximately 280 Gb of sequence data. An early release covering some 640 HLA-typed donors comprised about 290 gigabases of sequencing data and tens of millions of unique TCR sequences. Of the 350 to 450 genotyped donors, over 70% fell in the genetic ancestry cluster associated with self-reported Caucasian donors. The study was designed to test whether signatures of past pathogen exposure could be identified by cataloging public T cell receptors. The study used immunosequencing to profile the T cell repertoires of several hundred subjects and linked those repertoires to cytomegalovirus serostatus. A separate validation cohort of roughly 130 different subjects was used in addition to the approximately 700-subject first cohort. The study combined high-throughput TCR immunosequencing, statistical association of individual TCRs with disease status, and machine learning to predict cytomegalovirus infection status. In a later analysis, previously published TCR beta repertoires from 550 to 700 donors were re-analyzed and high-resolution HLA genotyping was added so that TCR occurrence patterns could be studied. Rather than drawing on any new phenotypic data, the later analysis identified candidate immune exposures from TCR beta sequences and the way those sequences occurred across donors. In an earlier analysis of a few hundred of the donors, high-throughput TCR beta sequencing was used to judge whether each TCR beta V gene segment behaved as functional or pseudogenic. Donor age, sex, ethnicity and CMV serostatus were collected together with the repertoire data. A later genetic analysis used genome-wide SNP genotypes for about 60% of the roughly 670 donors, treating that subset as a discovery cohort. Every repertoire in the discovery cohort had been generated on one and the same sequencing platform. HLA typing included class I and class II loci at four-digit resolution. Typing coverage differed by locus: A, B, C, DRB1 and DQB1 were typed in roughly 629-630 donors, DQA1 in 522, DPA1 in around 610, and DPB1 in roughly 470. Four to six DR-DQ haplotypes were handled as single units for association and clustering, since linkage in the cohort was strong. Among about 400 genotyped donors of the cohort, an average of about 220,000 unique TCR beta nucleotide sequences was sequenced per donor, of which about 18% were non-productive. Broad study findings and their caveats: A total of roughly 160 TCR beta chains were listed by the study as associated with cytomegalovirus. In a later genetic analysis, a missense DCLRE1C variant was associated with V-gene and J-gene trimming of TCR beta chains, and the association was replicated in an independent cohort. In a later analysis, most CMV-associated TCR beta chains were found to appear HLA-restricted, with HLA associations seemingly driven largely by CMV exposure. About 17 rarely observed V segments, including chromosome 9 orphons, were excluded from the earlier analysis of about 500 of the donors because counts were too low. Only TCR beta chains were sequenced in this cohort, and the absence of alpha or paired-chain data limited detectable features. Presence/absence analyses assumed roughly uniform sequencing depth across donors, an assumption that may not hold. Correlated functional status among segregating V segments might reflect linkage disequilibrium, but an unknown experimental factor could not be ruled out. When HLA alleles, especially DR and DQ, strongly co-occurred, attributing TCR associations to individual alleles was difficult. Some IMGT-functional V segments, including TRBV6-2 and TRBV6-3, could not be distinguished by the 87-base-pair reads and were therefore excluded. Immune exposure information for the cohort was limited to CMV serostatus. An earlier analysis of 587 of the donors showed that most TCR beta V segments appeared in productive rearrangements either about 87% or about 30% of the time, which broadly matched IMGT annotations. A few of the identified cytomegalovirus-associated TCR beta chains were confirmed in vitro to be specific for cytomegalovirus antigens. Because HLA typing was unavailable for some donors at each locus, only the typed subset was used in association tests. In both the original and validation cohorts, the classifier was reported to diagnose cytomegalovirus status with high specificity and sensitivity. It was suggested by the authors that the approach could potentially be generalized to other disease states and immunological phenotypes. A later genetic analysis reported fewer N-insertions in productive TCRs among donors in an Asian-associated ancestry cluster than the approximately 700-donor mean. In a later analysis, HLA-associated TCR beta chains showed more clonal expansion and lower generation probabilities than non-associated chains that were equally common. Several of the top co-occurrence clusters appeared to be linked to parvovirus B19, influenza, CMV and Epstein-Barr virus, according to a later analysis. A further reported finding was that TCR beta sequences accurately predicted the HLA-A and HLA-B alleles for most subjects in the first cohort. At a false discovery rate of 0.05, a later analysis linked around 17,000 TCR beta sequences to specific HLA alleles. Most TCR sequences were observed very rarely across donors, whereas some public TCRs were present in many individuals. According to a later analysis, TCR association rates differed among HLA loci, with DRB1 alleles showing the most associated TCRs and HLA-C alleles showing the fewest. A group of highly shared sequence variants was considered likely to be a technical artifact of the sequencing pipeline.

Library prep was done by the immunoSEQ multiplex PCR assay. For the multiplex PCR, a mixture combining 60 forward primers for TCR Vbeta segments and 13 reverse primers for TCR Jbeta segments was used. The CDR3 region of rearranged TCR beta genes was amplified from genomic DNA with a multiplex PCR assay. The amplified TCR beta libraries were sequenced on the Illumina HiSeq System as 87-base-pair reads. For the original study's pipeline: A later analysis tallied around 82 million unique TCR beta chains across the 660 or so repertoires, and some 12 million of those chains were shared by two or more donors. A nearest-neighbor algorithm error-corrected the raw reads and collapsed the reads into unique sequences, merging closely related sequences to remove PCR and sequencing errors. To assign V, D and J gene segments, CDR3 sequences were aligned to IMGT reference sequences. For a sequence to be retained, at least a six-nucleotide match to both a V gene segment and a J gene segment was required. Rearrangements were called productive when the CDR3 lacked stop codons and stayed in frame with V and J; all others were non-productive. Following IMGT convention, CDR3 was defined as the stretch from the second conserved V-encoded cysteine up to the conserved J-encoded phenylalanine. The earlier analysis of 500 to 650 of the donors excluded any sequence lacking an unambiguous match to a single V gene segment. An earlier analysis of roughly 590 of the donors called V segments functional above 56.7% productive rearrangements and segregating when the between-donor standard deviation exceeded 5%. A statistical classification framework was developed to diagnose cytomegalovirus status using the catalog of TCR beta chain sequences. In a later analysis, V and J genes were assigned by comparing TCR nucleotide sequences against IMGT/GENE-DB human TR gene sequences. Using the TCRdist pipeline, a later analysis assigned CDR3 sequences along with most-parsimonious VDJ recombination scenarios. In a later analysis, each TCR beta chain was defined by its CDR3 amino acid sequence together with its V-gene family, and reads lacking a unique V-gene family were excluded. To address suspected cross-contamination and a sequencing artifact, a later analysis removed a few hundred highly shared, low-generation-probability nucleotide sequences. In a later analysis, a clonal expansion index was calculated for each public chain from normalized within-repertoire ranks of inferred template counts. In a later analysis, generation probabilities were computed with a VDJ recombination model fitted to out-of-frame rearrangements, and the resulting probabilities were checked against IGoR. A later analysis scored TCR-TCR, TCR-HLA and TCR-CMV co-occurrence with hypergeometric tests, applying a repertoire-size bias correction to TCR pairs. A later analysis estimated false discovery rates by permuting HLA or CMV assignments 20 times. In a later analysis, co-occurring TCRs were grouped using DBSCAN, and TCRdist sequence similarity was added for clustering within HLA-allele-positive subsets. Co-occurrence clustering excluded repertoires with fewer than 30,000 or more than 120,000 public chains, plus five with anomalous nucleotide sharing. Not all clones reach the TCRdb copy of this immuneACCESS table, which keeps in-frame sequences only. Checked studies attribute under half of the gap to unresolved V genes and leave the rest unexplained. The V and J calls and clone size come from that table; D and trimming were worked out from the DNA. The table of this sample itemizes 200,000 to 250,000 clones. Roughly 0.89% of the sample lies in the top ten.

Concerning this clone: No antigen is known for it.

From a lookup of the germline V gene (reference sequence), CDR1 and CDR2 are MNHNY and SVGAGI. Including the terminal cysteine and phenylalanine, the CDR3 comprises 14 residues. The read is trimmed to its CDR3 DNA, 42 bases read in frame from base 1. Unmatched junction bases come to 9, with V trimmed by 6 bases and J by 6 bases. The cohort was made up of hundreds of healthy bone marrow donors. Cohort members were all nominally healthy when sampled, although unrecorded immune exposures were likely present. The donor was CMV seropositive and was included in the group of 250 to 350 seropositive cohort members. Each donor provided a peripheral blood sample, and peripheral blood mononuclear cells were used for TCR beta sequencing. The Qiagen DNeasy Blood Extraction Kit was used to extract genomic DNA from the blood cell samples.

This clonotype originated in a woman aged 25 to 39 in good health and CMV-seropositive. Rearrangement joined TRBV6-6 to TRBJ1-2; 8 junctional bases match TRBD1. The source material was PBMCs. The CDR3 loop reads CASRSSDRDNGYTF. Here is the DNA: TGTGCCAGCAGGTCGTCGGACAGGGATAATGGCTACACCTTC.